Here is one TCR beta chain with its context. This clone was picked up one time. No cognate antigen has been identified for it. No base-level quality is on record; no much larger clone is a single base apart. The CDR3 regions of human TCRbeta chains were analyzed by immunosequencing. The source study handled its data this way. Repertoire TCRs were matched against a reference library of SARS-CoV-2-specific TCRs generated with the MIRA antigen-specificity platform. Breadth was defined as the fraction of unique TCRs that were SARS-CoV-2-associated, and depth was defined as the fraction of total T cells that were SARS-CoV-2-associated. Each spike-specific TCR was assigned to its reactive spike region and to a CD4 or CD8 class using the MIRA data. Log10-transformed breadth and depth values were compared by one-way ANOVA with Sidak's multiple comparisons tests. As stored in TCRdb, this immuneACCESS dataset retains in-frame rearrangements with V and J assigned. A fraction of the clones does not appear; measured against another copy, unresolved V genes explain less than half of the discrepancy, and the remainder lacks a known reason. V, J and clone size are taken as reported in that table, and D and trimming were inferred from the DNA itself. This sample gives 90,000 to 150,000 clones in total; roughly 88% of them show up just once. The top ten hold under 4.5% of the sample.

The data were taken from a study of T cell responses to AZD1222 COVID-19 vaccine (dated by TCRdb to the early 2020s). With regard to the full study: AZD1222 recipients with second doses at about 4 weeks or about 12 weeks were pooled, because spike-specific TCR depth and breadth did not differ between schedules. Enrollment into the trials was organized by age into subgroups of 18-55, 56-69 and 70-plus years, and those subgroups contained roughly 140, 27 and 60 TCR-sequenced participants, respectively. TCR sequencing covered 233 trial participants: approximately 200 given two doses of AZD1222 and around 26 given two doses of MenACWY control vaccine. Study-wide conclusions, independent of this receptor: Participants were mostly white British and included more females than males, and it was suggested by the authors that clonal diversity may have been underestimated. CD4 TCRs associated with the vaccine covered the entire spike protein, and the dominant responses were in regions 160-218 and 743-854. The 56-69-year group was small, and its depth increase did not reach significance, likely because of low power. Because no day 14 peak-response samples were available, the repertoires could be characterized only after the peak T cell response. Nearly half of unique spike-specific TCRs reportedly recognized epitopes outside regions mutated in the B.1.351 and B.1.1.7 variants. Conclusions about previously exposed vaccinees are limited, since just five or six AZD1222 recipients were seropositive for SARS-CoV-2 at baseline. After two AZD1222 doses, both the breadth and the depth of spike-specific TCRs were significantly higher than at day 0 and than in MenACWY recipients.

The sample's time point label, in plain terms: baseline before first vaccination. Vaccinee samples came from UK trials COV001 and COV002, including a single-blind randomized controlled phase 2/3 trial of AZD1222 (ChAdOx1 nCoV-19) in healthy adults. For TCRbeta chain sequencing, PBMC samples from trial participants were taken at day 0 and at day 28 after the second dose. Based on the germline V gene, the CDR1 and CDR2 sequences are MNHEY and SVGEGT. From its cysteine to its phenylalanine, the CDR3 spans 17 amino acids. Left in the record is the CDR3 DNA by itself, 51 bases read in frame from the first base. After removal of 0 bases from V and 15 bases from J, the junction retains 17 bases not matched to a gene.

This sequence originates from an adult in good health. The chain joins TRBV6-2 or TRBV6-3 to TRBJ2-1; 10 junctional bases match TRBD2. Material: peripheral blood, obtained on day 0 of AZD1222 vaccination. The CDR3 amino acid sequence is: CASSYSWTSGRFPSGFF. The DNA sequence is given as TGTGCCAGCAGTTACTCTTGGACTAGCGGTCGCTTTCCGAGCGGGTTCTTC.